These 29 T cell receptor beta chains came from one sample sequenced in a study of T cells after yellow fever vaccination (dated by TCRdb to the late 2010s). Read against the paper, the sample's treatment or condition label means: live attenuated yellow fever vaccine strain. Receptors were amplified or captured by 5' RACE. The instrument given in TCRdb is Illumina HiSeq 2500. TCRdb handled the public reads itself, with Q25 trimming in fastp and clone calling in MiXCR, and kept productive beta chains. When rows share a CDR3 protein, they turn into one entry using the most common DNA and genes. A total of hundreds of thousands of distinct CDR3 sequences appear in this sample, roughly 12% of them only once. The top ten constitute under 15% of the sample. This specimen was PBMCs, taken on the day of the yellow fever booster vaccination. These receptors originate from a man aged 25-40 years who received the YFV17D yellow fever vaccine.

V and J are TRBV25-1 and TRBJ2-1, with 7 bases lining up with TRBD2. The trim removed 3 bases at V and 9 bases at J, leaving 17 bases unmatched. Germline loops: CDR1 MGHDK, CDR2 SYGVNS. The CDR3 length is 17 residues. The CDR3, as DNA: TGTGCCAGCAGTGACCTCCGGGACTACCTGGGAGGTGGTGAGCAGTTCTTC. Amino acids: CASSDLRDYLGGGEQFF.

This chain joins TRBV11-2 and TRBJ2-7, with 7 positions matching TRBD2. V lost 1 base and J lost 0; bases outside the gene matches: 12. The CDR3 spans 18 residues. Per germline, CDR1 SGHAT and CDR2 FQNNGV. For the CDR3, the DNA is TGTGCCAGCAGCTTAGTTCCTATCGGGAGGTCGAGCTCCTACGAGCAGTACTTC. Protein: CASSLVPIGRSSSYEQYF.

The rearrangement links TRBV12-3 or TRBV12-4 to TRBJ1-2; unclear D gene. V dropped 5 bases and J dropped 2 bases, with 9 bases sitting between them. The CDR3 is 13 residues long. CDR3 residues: CASSQALNYGYTF. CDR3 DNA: TGTGCCAGCAGTCAGGCTCTCAACTATGGCTACACCTTC.

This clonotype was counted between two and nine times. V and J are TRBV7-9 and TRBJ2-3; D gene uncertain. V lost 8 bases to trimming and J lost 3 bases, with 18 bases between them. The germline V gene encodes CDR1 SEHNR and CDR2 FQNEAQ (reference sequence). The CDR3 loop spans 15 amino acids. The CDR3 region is CASLGGPPGTDTQYF. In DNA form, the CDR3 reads TGTGCCAGCTTGGGTGGGCCCCCTGGGACAGATACGCAGTATTTT.

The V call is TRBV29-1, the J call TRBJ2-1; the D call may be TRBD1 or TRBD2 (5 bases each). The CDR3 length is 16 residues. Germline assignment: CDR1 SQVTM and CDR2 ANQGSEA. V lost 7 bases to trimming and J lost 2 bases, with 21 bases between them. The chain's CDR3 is CSGSRFGGSPYNEQFF. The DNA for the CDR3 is TGCAGCGGGTCGCGTTTTGGGGGAAGTCCCTACAATGAGCAGTTCTTC.

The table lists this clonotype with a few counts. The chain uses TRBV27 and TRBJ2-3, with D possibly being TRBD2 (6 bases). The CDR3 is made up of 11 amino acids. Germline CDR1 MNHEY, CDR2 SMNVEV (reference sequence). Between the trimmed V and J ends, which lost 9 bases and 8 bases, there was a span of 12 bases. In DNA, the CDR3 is TGTGCCAGTGCCAGCGGGCGTACGCAGTATTTT. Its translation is CASASGRTQYF.

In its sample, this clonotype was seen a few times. The DNA of the CDR3 is TGTGCCAGCAACACCTTGCCCAGCTCCTACAATGAGCAGTTCTTC. This sequence encodes CASNTLPSSYNEQFF. This chain uses TRBV2 with TRBJ2-1; no clear D gene. The CDR3 runs 15 residues. V was pared by 7 bases and J by 0 bases, with 13 bases between. Germline CDR1 reads SNHLY; CDR2 reads FYNNEI.

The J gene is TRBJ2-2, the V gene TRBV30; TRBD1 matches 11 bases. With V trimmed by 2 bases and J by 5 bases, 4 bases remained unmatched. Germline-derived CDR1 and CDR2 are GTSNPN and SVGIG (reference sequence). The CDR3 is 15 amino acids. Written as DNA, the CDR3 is TGTGCCTGGAGTTGGACAGGGGGCGCGACCGGGGAGCTGTTTTTT. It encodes CAWSWTGGATGELFF.

The CDR3 DNA reads TGTGCCAGCAGCCCCTCTTTCCAGGGACTAGCGGGACCAGGCTCCTACAATGAGCAGTTCTTC. Amino acid sequence: CASSPSFQGLAGPGSYNEQFF. This rearrangement joins TRBV6-2 or TRBV6-3 to TRBJ2-1, with 13 bases that match TRBD2. The ends lost 6 bases at V and 0 bases at J; junction bases unmatched: 17. Per germline, CDR1 MNHEY and CDR2 SVGEGT. The CDR3 is made up of 21 amino acids.

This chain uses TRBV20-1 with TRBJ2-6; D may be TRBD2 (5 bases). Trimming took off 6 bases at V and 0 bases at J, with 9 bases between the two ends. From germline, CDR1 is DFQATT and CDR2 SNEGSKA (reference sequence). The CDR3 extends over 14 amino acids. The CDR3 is CSAVGSSGANVLTF. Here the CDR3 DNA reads TGCAGTGCCGTTGGGAGCTCTGGGGCCAACGTCCTGACTTTC.

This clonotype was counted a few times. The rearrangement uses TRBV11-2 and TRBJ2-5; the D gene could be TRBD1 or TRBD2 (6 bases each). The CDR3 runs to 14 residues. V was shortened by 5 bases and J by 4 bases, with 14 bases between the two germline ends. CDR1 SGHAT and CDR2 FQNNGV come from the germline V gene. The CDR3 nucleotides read TGTGCCAGCAGCCAGCTCCGGGGGCGAGAGACCCAGTACTTC. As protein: CASSQLRGRETQYF.

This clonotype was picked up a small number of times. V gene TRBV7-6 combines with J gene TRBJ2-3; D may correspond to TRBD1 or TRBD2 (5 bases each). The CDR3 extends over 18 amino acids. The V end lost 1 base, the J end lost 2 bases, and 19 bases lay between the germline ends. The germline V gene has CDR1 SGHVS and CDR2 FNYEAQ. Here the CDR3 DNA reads TGTGCCAGCAGCTTAGTAACGGGGCAGGGTGGTCTCACAGATACGCAGTATTTT. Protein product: CASSLVTGQGGLTDTQYF. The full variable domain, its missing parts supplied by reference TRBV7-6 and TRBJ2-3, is GAGVSQSPRYKVTKRGQDVALRCDPISGHVSLYWYRQALGQGPEFLTYFNYEAQQDKSGLPNDRFSAERPEGSISTLTIQRTEQRDSAMYRCASSLVTGQGGLTDTQYFGPGTRLTVL.

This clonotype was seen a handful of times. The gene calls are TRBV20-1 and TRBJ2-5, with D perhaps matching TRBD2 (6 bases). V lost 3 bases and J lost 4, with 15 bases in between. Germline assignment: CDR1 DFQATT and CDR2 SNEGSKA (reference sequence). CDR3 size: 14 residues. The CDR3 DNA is TGCAGTGCTAGTCACGGGGGTTGGGGAGAGACCCAGTACTTC. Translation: CSASHGGWGETQYF.

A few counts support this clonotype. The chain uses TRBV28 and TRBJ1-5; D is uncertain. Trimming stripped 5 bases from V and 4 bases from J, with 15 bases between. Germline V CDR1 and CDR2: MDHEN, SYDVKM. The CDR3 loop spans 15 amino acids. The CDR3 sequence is CASSGRWGSNQPQHF. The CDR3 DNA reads TGTGCCAGCAGTGGGAGGTGGGGTAGTAATCAGCCCCAGCATTTT. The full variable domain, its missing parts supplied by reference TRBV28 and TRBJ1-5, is DVKVTQSSRYLVKRTGEKVFLECVQDMDHENMFWYRQDPGLGLRLIYFSYDVKMKEKGDIPEGYSVSREKKERFSLILESASTNQTSMYLCASSGRWGSNQPQHFGDGTRLSIL.

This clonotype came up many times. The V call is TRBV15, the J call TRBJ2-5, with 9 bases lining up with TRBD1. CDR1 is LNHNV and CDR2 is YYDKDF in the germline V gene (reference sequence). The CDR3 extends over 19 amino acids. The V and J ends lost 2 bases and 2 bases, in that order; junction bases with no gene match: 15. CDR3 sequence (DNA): TGTGCCACCAGCAGACCATTAGGACGGGGACAGGGAGAGCAAGAGACCCAGTACTTC. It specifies CATSRPLGRGQGEQETQYF.

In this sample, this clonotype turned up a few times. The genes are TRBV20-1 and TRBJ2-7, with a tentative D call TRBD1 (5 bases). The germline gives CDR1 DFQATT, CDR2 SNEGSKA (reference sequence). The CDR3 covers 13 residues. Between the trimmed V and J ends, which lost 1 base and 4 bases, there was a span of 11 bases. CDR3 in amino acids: CSARVQGRYEQYF. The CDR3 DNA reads TGCAGTGCTAGAGTGCAGGGAAGATACGAGCAGTACTTC.

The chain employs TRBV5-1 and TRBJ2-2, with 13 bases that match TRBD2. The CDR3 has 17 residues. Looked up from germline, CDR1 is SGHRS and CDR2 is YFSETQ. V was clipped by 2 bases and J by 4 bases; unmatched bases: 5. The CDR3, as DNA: TGCGCCAGCAGCTTACTAGCGGGAGGGCCTGGCACCGGGGAGCTGTTTTTT. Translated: CASSLLAGGPGTGELFF. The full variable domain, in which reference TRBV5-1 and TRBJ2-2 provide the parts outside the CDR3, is KAGVTQTPRYLIKTRGQQVTLSCSPISGHRSVSWYQQTPGQGLQFLFEYFSETQRNKGNFPGRFSGRQFSNSRSEMNVSTLELGDSALYLCASSLLAGGPGTGELFFGEGSRLTVL.

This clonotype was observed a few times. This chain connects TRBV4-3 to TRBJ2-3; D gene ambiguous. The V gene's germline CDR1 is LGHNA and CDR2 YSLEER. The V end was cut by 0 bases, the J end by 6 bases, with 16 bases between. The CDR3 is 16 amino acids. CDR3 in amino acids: CASSQEIGYPYDTQYF. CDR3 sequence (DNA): TGCGCCAGCAGCCAAGAGATCGGCTACCCCTACGATACGCAGTATTTT.

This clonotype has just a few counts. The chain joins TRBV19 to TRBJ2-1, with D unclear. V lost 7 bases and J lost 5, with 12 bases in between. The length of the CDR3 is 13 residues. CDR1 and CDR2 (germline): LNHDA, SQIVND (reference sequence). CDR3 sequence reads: CASMSFPHNEQFF. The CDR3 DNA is TGTGCCAGTATGAGCTTTCCTCACAATGAGCAGTTCTTC.

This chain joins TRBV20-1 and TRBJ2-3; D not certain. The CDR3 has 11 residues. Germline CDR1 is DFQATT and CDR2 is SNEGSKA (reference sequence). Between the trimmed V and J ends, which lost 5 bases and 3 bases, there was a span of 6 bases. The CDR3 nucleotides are TGCAGTGCTGCTAAGACAGATACGCAGTATTTT. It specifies CSAAKTDTQYF.

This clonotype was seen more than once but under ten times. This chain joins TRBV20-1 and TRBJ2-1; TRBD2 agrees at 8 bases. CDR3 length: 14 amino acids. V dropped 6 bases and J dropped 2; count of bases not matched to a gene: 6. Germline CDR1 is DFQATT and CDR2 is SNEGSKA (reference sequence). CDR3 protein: CSALATSAYNEQFF. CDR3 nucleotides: TGCAGTGCACTGGCGACTAGCGCCTACAATGAGCAGTTCTTC.

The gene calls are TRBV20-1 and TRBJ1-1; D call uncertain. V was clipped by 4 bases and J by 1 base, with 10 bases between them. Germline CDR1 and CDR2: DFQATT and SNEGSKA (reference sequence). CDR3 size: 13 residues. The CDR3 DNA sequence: TGCAGTGCTATAAGGACTGAGAACACTGAAGCTTTCTTT. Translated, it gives CSAIRTENTEAFF.

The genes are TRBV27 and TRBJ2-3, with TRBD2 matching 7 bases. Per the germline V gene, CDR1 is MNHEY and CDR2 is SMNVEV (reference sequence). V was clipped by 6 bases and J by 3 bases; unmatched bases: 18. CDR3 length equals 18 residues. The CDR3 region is CASSWEGGVAGHTDTQYF. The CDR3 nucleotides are TGTGCCAGCAGCTGGGAGGGCGGGGTAGCAGGGCATACAGATACGCAGTATTTT.

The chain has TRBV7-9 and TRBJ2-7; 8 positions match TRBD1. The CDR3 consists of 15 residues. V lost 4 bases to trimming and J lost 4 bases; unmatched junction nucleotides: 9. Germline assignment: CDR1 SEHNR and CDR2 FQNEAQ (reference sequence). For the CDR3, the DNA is TGTGCCAGCAGCTCCGGGGGACAGGTTCTATACGAGCAGTACTTC. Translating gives CASSSGGQVLYEQYF. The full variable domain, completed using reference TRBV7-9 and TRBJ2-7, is DTGVSQNPRHKITKRGQNVTFRCDPISEHNRLYWYRQTLGQGPEFLTYFQNEAQLEKSRLLSDRFSAERPKGSFSTLEIQRTEQGDSAMYLCASSSGGQVLYEQYFGPGTRLTVT.

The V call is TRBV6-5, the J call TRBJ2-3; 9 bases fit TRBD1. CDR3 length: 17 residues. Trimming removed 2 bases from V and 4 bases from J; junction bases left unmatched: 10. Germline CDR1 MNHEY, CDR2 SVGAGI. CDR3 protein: CASSYTPGTGMADTQYF. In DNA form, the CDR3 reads TGTGCCAGCAGTTACACCCCCGGGACAGGGATGGCAGATACGCAGTATTTT.

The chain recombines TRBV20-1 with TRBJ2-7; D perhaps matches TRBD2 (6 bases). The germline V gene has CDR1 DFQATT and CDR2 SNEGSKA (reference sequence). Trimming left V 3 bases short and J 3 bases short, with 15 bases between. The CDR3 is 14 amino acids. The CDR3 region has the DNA TGCAGTGCTAGTGCCGGGACTGGGGTCTACGAGCAGTACTTC. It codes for CSASAGTGVYEQYF.

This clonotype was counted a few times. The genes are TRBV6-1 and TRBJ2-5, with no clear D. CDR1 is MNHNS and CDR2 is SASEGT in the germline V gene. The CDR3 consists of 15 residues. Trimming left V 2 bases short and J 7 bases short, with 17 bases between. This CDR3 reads CASSELVSQTGTQYF. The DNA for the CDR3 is TGTGCCAGCAGTGAATTGGTCAGCCAAACGGGGACCCAGTACTTC.

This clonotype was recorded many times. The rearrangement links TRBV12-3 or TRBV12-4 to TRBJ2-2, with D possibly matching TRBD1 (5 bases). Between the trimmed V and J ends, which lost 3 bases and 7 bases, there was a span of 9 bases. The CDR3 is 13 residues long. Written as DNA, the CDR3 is TGTGCCAGCAGTTTGCAGGGTGGCGGGGAGCTGTTTTTT. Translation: CASSLQGGGELFF.

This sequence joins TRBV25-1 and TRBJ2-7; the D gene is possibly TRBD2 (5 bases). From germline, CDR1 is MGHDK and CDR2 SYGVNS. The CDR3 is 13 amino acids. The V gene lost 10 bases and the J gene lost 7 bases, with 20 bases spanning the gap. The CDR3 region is CATQEGGPREQYF. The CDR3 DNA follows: TGTGCCACCCAAGAGGGCGGGCCAAGAGAGCAGTACTTC.